This T cell receptor (beta chain) was recorded in a study of blood T cell repertoires in COVID-19. Turning to the study itself: COVID-19 samples collected from the United States, Italy and Spain covered acute and convalescent phases. PBMCs, B-cell-depleted T cells, or T cells provided the cDNA or gDNA that made up the material.

Original analysis: Cell counts per sample came from amplifying reference gene primers. The method was immunoSEQ multiplex PCR; TCRdb's version includes in-frame clones alone and lacks a portion of them. V and J calls and clone size come straight from that table; D and trimming were deduced from the DNA. The sample has under 250,000 clones; more than 65% are singletons. The CDR3 is made up of 16 amino acids. Germline CDR1 is SGHNT and CDR2 is YYREEE (reference sequence). The ends lost 4 bases at V and 9 bases at J; junction bases unmatched: 10. This sequence originates from a man aged 45-65 years with active or convalescent COVID-19. The sequencing sample was made of peripheral blood. This chain uses TRBV5-4 with TRBJ2-1; 13 bases match TRBD2. CDR3 amino acids: CASSRPTSGGAGEQFF. As DNA, the CDR3 is TGTGCCAGCAGCCGCCCCACTAGCGGGGGGGCGGGTGAGCAGTTCTTC. The full variable domain, rest sourced from reference TRBV5-4 and TRBJ2-1, is ETGVTQSPTHLIKTRGQQVTLRCSSQSGHNTVSWYQQALGQGPQFIFQYYREEENGRGNFPPRFSGLQFPNYSSELNVNALELDDSALYLCASSRPTSGGAGEQFFGPGTRLTVL.